The 26 T cell receptor beta chains below all came from one sample that was sequenced in a study of cytomegalovirus exposure and HLA in healthy donors. This PCR relied on a set of 60 Vbeta primers and 13 Jbeta primers. Method: immunoSEQ multiplex PCR; TCRdb's copy keeps in-frame clones and lacks some. The repertoire holds about 150,000 clones, with less than 85% as singletons. Sequenced material: PBMCs. The source is a man in his fifties or sixties in good health and CMV-seropositive.

The chain employs TRBV19 and TRBJ2-3, with 10 bases aligning to TRBD2. The CDR3 length is 15 residues. CDR1 LNHDA and CDR2 SQIVND come from the germline V gene (reference sequence). J gave up 4 bases and V 6 bases, and 7 bases lay outside the gene matches. CDR3 sequence (DNA): TGTGCCAGTAGCCCCCTAGCGGGAGCCGCAGATACGCAGTATTTT. Its protein is CASSPLAGAADTQYF.

Here the CDR3 DNA reads TGCAGCGTTGTCCCCCCTAGCGCTTCCTACGAGCAGTACTTC. It specifies CSVVPPSASYEQYF. The gene calls are TRBV29-1 and TRBJ2-5, with D tentatively TRBD2 (6 bases). The J call may be mistaken, given a closer DNA end match to TRBJ2-7. CDR1 SQVTM and CDR2 ANQGSEA come from the germline V gene. This CDR3 comprises 14 residues.

This clone has only a few counts. The V and J genes are TRBV28 and TRBJ2-7; 7 bases match TRBD1. CDR3 length: 15 residues. The V segment lost 7 bases and the J segment 4 bases; nucleotides outside the gene matches: 13. The V gene's germline CDR1 is MDHEN and CDR2 SYDVKM. Written as DNA, the CDR3 is TGTGCCAGCATGTTACAGACAGGGACGGCTTACGAGCAGTACTTC. Protein sequence: CASMLQTGTAYEQYF.

CDR3 nucleotides: TGTGCCAGCAGCCGAAACGACTACTACGAGCAGTACTTC. Protein sequence: CASSRNDYYEQYF. The chain is built from TRBV5-4 and TRBJ2-7; D may be TRBD2 (5 bases). The CDR3 runs to 13 residues. Germline CDR1 SGHNT, CDR2 YYREEE (reference sequence). V was shortened by 4 bases and J by 3 bases, with 11 bases between the two germline ends.

V and J are TRBV19 and TRBJ2-3, with D possibly TRBD1 on 5 matching bases. V dropped 3 bases and J dropped 6 bases, with 10 bases sitting between them. The germline V gene encodes CDR1 LNHDA and CDR2 SQIVND (reference sequence). The CDR3 has 13 residues. For the CDR3, the DNA is TGTGCCAGTAGTATTAGGGGTGAGGATACGCAGTATTTT. This encodes CASSIRGEDTQYF.

This clone was detected a few times. The CDR3 sequence: CASSPTGTSPIGEQFF. CDR3 DNA sequence: TGTGCCAGCAGCCCGACCGGGACTAGCCCGATCGGGGAGCAGTTCTTC. The chain employs TRBV5-4 and TRBJ2-1; TRBD2 aligns across 9 bases. V trimming: 4 bases; J trimming: 10 bases; junction bases outside the gene matches: 15. Germline lookup yields CDR1 SGHNT and CDR2 YYREEE (reference sequence). The CDR3 totals 16 residues.

In this sample, this clone turned up once. The same CDR3 also results from other DNA sequences found in this sample. The rearrangement uses TRBV4-2 and TRBJ1-1; weak D call: TRBD1 (6 bases). The ends were cut back, 0 bases at V and 3 bases at J, with 11 bases in the middle. The CDR3 consists of 15 residues. Germline CDR1 is LGHNA and CDR2 is YNFKEQ. Here the CDR3 reads CASSQDIQGDTEAFF. CDR3 in DNA: TGTGCCAGCAGCCAAGATATACAGGGTGACACTGAAGCTTTCTTT.

The chain links TRBV5-1 to TRBJ2-3, with 11 bases lining up with TRBD2. V trimming: 4 bases; J trimming: 1 base; junction bases outside the gene matches: 11. Germline V gene sequence: CDR1 SGHRS, CDR2 YFSETQ. The CDR3 runs to 18 residues. The DNA of the CDR3 is TGCGCCAGCAGCAAGAAGGCCGGGACTAGCGGACGCACAGATACGCAGTATTTT. This translates into CASSKKAGTSGRTDTQYF. Together with reference TRBV5-1 and TRBJ2-3, the CDR3 gives the full variable domain: KAGVTQTPRYLIKTRGQQVTLSCSPISGHRSVSWYQQTPGQGLQFLFEYFSETQRNKGNFPGRFSGRQFSNSRSEMNVSTLELGDSALYLCASSKKAGTSGRTDTQYFGPGTRLTVL.

This rearrangement joins TRBV6-1 to TRBJ2-7; the match to TRBD2 covers 15 bases. Trimming at V came to 6 bases and at J to 4 bases, leaving 4 bases not matched to a gene. CDR3 size: 15 residues. Germline CDR1 and CDR2: MNHNS and SASEGT. CDR3 sequence reads: CASSVGTSGRYEQYF. CDR3 bases: TGTGCCAGCAGCGTAGGGACTAGCGGGAGGTACGAGCAGTACTTC.

DNA for the CDR3: TGCGCCAGCAGCTTCCAGGGTAGCTACGAGCAGTACTTC. This codes for CASSFQGSYEQYF. The chain has TRBV5-1 and TRBJ2-7; D might be TRBD1 (5 bases). CDR3 length equals 13 residues. Trimming took 2 bases from V and 3 from J, leaving 9 bases between them. Germline V gene data show CDR1 as SGHRS and CDR2 as YFSETQ. Complete variable domain (other parts from reference TRBV5-1 and TRBJ2-7): KAGVTQTPRYLIKTRGQQVTLSCSPISGHRSVSWYQQTPGQGLQFLFEYFSETQRNKGNFPGRFSGRQFSNSRSEMNVSTLELGDSALYLCASSFQGSYEQYFGPGTRLTVT.

The chain links TRBV9 to TRBJ2-7, with 8 bases matching TRBD1. The length of the CDR3 is 15 residues. V lost 2 bases and J lost 4; bases outside the gene matches: 8. Germline V lookup: CDR1 SGDLS, CDR2 YYNGEE. The CDR3 region has the DNA TGTGCCAGCAGCGTTAGGACAGGGTCGCCTTACGAGCAGTACTTC. Translating it yields CASSVRTGSPYEQYF.

This clone was picked up one time. The chain joins TRBV19 to TRBJ2-7, with TRBD2 matching 8 bases. V lost 8 bases and J lost 6; bases outside the gene matches: 18. Germline loops: CDR1 LNHDA, CDR2 SQIVND (reference sequence). This CDR3 is 16 amino acids long. The DNA of the CDR3 is TGTGCCAGTGCCGCTTTGCAGCGGGGGAGGTCGGGCGAGCAGTACTTC. It yields the protein CASAALQRGRSGEQYF.

V is TRBV25-1 and J is TRBJ2-2; 7 positions match TRBD1. Trimming cost V 1 base and J 4 bases; bases outside gene matches: 0. This CDR3 region has 14 residues. CDR1 and CDR2 (germline): MGHDK, SYGVNS. CDR3 DNA: TGTGCCAGCAGTGAATCAGGGGGCACCGGGGAGCTGTTTTTT. Translating gives CASSESGGTGELFF.

The rearrangement uses TRBV27 and TRBJ2-2; 12 bases are a match to TRBD2. J lost 3 bases, V lost 4 bases, and 3 bases had no gene match. This CDR3 region has 16 residues. Germline V gene data show CDR1 as MNHEY and CDR2 as SMNVEV (reference sequence). The CDR3, as DNA: TGTGCCAGCAGTTCCCTAGCGGGAGGGTACACCGGGGAGCTGTTTTTT. Residues: CASSSLAGGYTGELFF.

This CDR3 is CAISEPGLAGSTDTQYF. CDR3 sequence (DNA): TGTGCCATCAGTGAGCCGGGACTAGCGGGTTCCACAGATACGCAGTATTTT. This sequence joins TRBV10-3 and TRBJ2-3, with 12 bases lining up with TRBD2. Germline CDR1 reads ENHRY; CDR2 reads SYGVKD. J lost 2 bases, V lost 2 bases, and 5 bases had no gene match. This CDR3 contains 17 residues.

The V call is TRBV9, the J call TRBJ1-2; a possible D gene is TRBD1 (5 bases). With 2 bases removed from V and 3 bases from J, the gap between germline ends came to 14 bases. The germline CDR1 and CDR2 sequences are SGDLS and YYNGEE. This CDR3 is 15 amino acids long. The CDR3 spells CASSVSWGGDYGYTF. The CDR3 nucleotides read TGTGCCAGCAGCGTGTCTTGGGGGGGAGACTATGGCTACACCTTC. Filled out from reference TRBV9 and TRBJ1-2, the complete variable domain reads DSGVTQTPKHLITATGQRVTLRCSPRSGDLSVYWYQQSLDQGLQFLIQYYNGEERAKGNILERFSAQQFPDLHSELNLSSLELGDSALYFCASSVSWGGDYGYTFGSGTRLTVV.

The rearrangement links TRBV29-1 to TRBJ1-3; 7 nucleotides line up with TRBD1. The CDR3 loop spans 12 amino acids. V gave up 4 bases and J gave up 3 bases; unmatched junction bases: 0. CDR1 is SQVTM, CDR2 ANQGSEA, per germline. The CDR3: CSVGTGGNTIYF. The CDR3 DNA is TGCAGCGTTGGGACAGGTGGAAACACCATATATTTT. Full variable domain (outside the CDR3, taken from reference TRBV29-1 and TRBJ1-3): SAVISQKPSRDICQRGTSLTIQCQVDSQVTMMFWYRQQPGQSLTLIATANQGSEATYESGFVIDKFPISRPNLTFSTLTVSNMSPEDSSIYLCSVGTGGNTIYFGEGSWLTVV.

V gene TRBV21-1 combines with J gene TRBJ1-4; the table's D call, TRBD1, was not checked against the DNA. TRBV21-1 represents a pseudogene. The CDR3 totals 18 residues. The CDR3 reads CASSKGGPDSTTNEKLFF. The CDR3 DNA sequence: TGTGCCAGCAGCAAAGGGGGCCCCGACAGTACAACTAATGAAAAACTGTTTTTT.

The V and J genes are TRBV5-4 and TRBJ2-5; 7 bases are a match to TRBD1. Germline values: CDR1 SGHNT, CDR2 YYREEE (reference sequence). Trimming cost V 4 bases and J 10 bases; bases outside gene matches: 4. This CDR3 is built from 11 residues. Written as DNA, the CDR3 is TGTGCCAGCAGCCAAGACAGGGACCAGTACTTC. Amino acids: CASSQDRDQYF.

V is TRBV27 and J is TRBJ2-5; D is unresolved. TRBJ2-7 matches the DNA end more closely, so the J call is doubtful. CDR1 and CDR2 from the germline V gene are MNHEY and SMNVEV (reference sequence). The length of the CDR3 is 13 residues. The CDR3 region is CASSLLDTSEQYF. Here the CDR3 DNA reads TGTGCCAGCAGTTTACTCGACACCTCCGAGCAGTACTTC.

As to this clone: One junction end disagrees with the germline gene, perhaps due to a read error. The chain employs TRBV7-7 and TRBJ2-5; 8 bases are a match to TRBD2. The CDR3 sequence is 16 residues long. CDR1 and CDR2 (germline): SSHAT, FNYEAQ (reference sequence). The CDR3 coding sequence is TGTGCTAGCAGCTTAGCCGGGACTAGTGGGGCAGAGACCCAGTACTTC. Translation gives CASSLAGTSGAETQYF.

The rearrangement links TRBV11-2 to TRBJ2-7; TRBD2 is a possible D gene (6 bases). The V end lost 3 bases, the J end lost 4 bases, and 16 bases lay between the germline ends. Per the germline V gene, CDR1 is SGHAT and CDR2 is FQNNGV. CDR3 length: 15 amino acids. The CDR3 DNA follows: TGTGCCAGCAGCTTGCGGGACGGAGATTGGTACGAGCAGTACTTC. Its translation: CASSLRDGDWYEQYF.

For the CDR3, the DNA is TGTGCCAGCAGTTTATCAGGGGCAGGGTCTCAGCCCCAGCATTTT. This encodes CASSLSGAGSQPQHF. The rearrangement links TRBV28 to TRBJ1-5, with D tentatively TRBD1 (6 bases). The CDR3 has 15 amino acids. Per germline, CDR1 MDHEN and CDR2 SYDVKM. V was clipped by 1 base and J by 6 bases, with 13 bases between them.

This clone was counted a few times. This sequence joins TRBV6-1 and TRBJ1-2; the match to TRBD1 covers 7 bases. The CDR3 is 14 amino acids. The V and J ends lost 5 bases and 7 bases, in that order; junction bases with no gene match: 10. Germline CDR1 reads MNHNS; CDR2 reads SASEGT. The DNA for the CDR3 is TGTGCCAGCAGTCCAGGGGGTATTTGGGGTGGCTACACCTTC. It is translated as CASSPGGIWGGYTF.

The V call is TRBV11-3, the J call TRBJ2-1, with 7 bases that match TRBD1. Germline loops: CDR1 SGHNT, CDR2 YENEEA. The CDR3 consists of 14 residues. Unmatched junction bases numbered 4, after V lost 5 bases and J lost 3 bases. CDR3 coding DNA: TGTGCCAGCAGCCGGGACAGTATCTACAATGAGCAGTTCTTC. This encodes CASSRDSIYNEQFF.

As regards this clone: The junction departs from the called germline gene at one end, perhaps through a read error. The chain uses TRBV27 and TRBJ2-5; D might be TRBD2 (5 bases). The CDR3 runs to 16 residues. The V gene's germline CDR1 is MNHEY and CDR2 SMNVEV (reference sequence). DNA for the CDR3: TGTGCCTGCAGCCTATGGGCGGGCGCGACTCAAGAGACCCAGTACTTC. Translation: CACSLWAGATQETQYF.